This passage covers 4 T cell receptor beta chains from one sample sequenced in a study of T cells in Graves' hyperthyroidism and ophthalmopathy (dated by TCRdb to the late 2010s). The library was made by multiplex PCR. These reads were obtained on an Illumina HiSeq 2000. The TCR beta CDR3 regions were amplified from the RNA transcripts. A first-round RT-PCR of the TCR CDR3 used the HTBI primer set with the Qiagen OneStep RT-PCR kit. TCRdb took the public reads, trimmed them with fastp at Q25, ran MiXCR for clone calling and kept in-frame beta chains. Rows matching on CDR3 protein sequence are summarized as one entry with the most common DNA and genes. In all, the sample holds a few hundred thousand distinct CDR3 sequences, and under 25% of those were seen once. Together, the top ten hold about 53% of the sample. Source material: blood. These TCRs come from a woman between 70 and 85 years old with Graves' ophthalmopathy.

This clonotype was counted at least ten times. The chain joins TRBV2 to TRBJ2-5; D is perhaps TRBD1 (6 bases). The CDR3 consists of 13 residues. Trimming cost V 6 bases and J 5 bases, with 13 bases left between them. CDR1 is SNHLY and CDR2 is FYNNEI in the germline V gene. The CDR3 loop is CASRDPGDETQYF. The CDR3 DNA is TGTGCCAGCAGAGACCCAGGGGACGAGACCCAGTACTTC.

This clonotype turned up a few times. The chain is built from TRBV29-1 and TRBJ2-1; perhaps TRBD2 as D (6 bases). The assigned J gene may be wrong: the sequence end matches TRBJ2-7 better. CDR1 is SQVTM, CDR2 ANQGSEA, per germline. The CDR3 is made up of 15 amino acids. The CDR3 DNA sequence: TGCAGCGTTGTGGACTACCGATTATCCTACAATGAGCAGTACTTC. It translates to CSVVDYRLSYNEQYF.

This chain connects TRBV28 to TRBJ1-4, with unresolved D. V dropped 7 bases and J dropped 5 bases, with 5 bases sitting between them. The CDR3 runs 11 residues. Germline V CDR1 and CDR2: MDHEN, SYDVKM. DNA for the CDR3: TGTGCCAGCATAGGGAATGAAAAACTGTTTTTT. Translating gives CASIGNEKLFF.

The chain links TRBV19 to TRBJ2-1; 9 nucleotides agree with TRBD1. The CDR3 runs 15 residues. The V gene's germline CDR1 is LNHDA and CDR2 SQIVND (reference sequence). The V and J ends lost 5 bases and 4 bases, in that order; junction bases with no gene match: 6. The CDR3 DNA follows: TGTGCCAGTAGTGTGGACAGGGGTCGATACAATGAGCAGTTCTTC. This gives the protein CASSVDRGRYNEQFF.